Following are 21 T cell receptor beta chains from one sample sequenced in a study of control samples from healthy donors and cancer patients. The table came from immunoSEQ multiplex PCR; TCRdb's copy has only in-frame clones and leaves some out. The sample lists over 110,000 clones; more than 90% were seen once. The sample taken for sequencing was blood. These receptors were taken from a man under 40 in good health.

J is TRBJ2-1 and V is TRBV6-5; no reliable D call. V was pared by 7 bases and J by 5 bases, with 9 bases between. The CDR3 loop spans 12 amino acids. In germline, CDR1 is MNHEY, CDR2 SVGAGI. The CDR3 here is CASTPFDNEQFF. In DNA, the CDR3 is TGTGCCAGCACCCCATTTGACAATGAGCAGTTCTTC.

The sample holds one count of this clone. This sequence joins TRBV11-2 and TRBJ1-2; no firm D call. The ends were cut back, 1 base at V and 2 bases at J, with 5 bases in the middle. Germline CDR1 reads SGHAT; CDR2 reads FQNNGV. The CDR3 totals 13 residues. CDR3 sequence: CASSLAVNYGYTF. CDR3 DNA sequence: TGTGCCAGCAGCTTAGCGGTAAACTATGGCTACACCTTC. The full variable domain, with the rest looked up from reference TRBV11-2 and TRBJ1-2, is EAGVAQSPRYKIIEKRQSVAFWCNPISGHATLYWYQQILGQGPKLLIQFQNNGVVDDSQLPKDRFSAERLKGVDSTLKIQPAKLEDSAVYLCASSLAVNYGYTFGSGTRLTVV.

The rearrangement joins TRBV5-8 to TRBJ2-1; TRBD2 agrees at 8 bases. Germline loops: CDR1 SGHTS, CDR2 YDEGEE. The length of the CDR3 is 15 residues. V lost 4 bases to trimming and J lost 2 bases; unmatched junction nucleotides: 5. For the CDR3, the DNA is TGTGCCAGCAGCGAAACTAGCGGAACCTACAATGAGCAGTTCTTC. It translates to CASSETSGTYNEQFF.

The CDR3 DNA reads as TGTGCCAGCAGCTCCGATATACTAGCGGGTTTGTTTAATGAGCAGTTCTTC. Translating it yields CASSSDILAGLFNEQFF. The chain has TRBV7-6 and TRBJ2-1, with TRBD2 identical over 9 bases. The CDR3 is 17 amino acids. The germline CDR1 and CDR2 sequences are SGHVS and FNYEAQ. The V and J ends lost 4 bases and 7 bases, in that order; junction bases with no gene match: 14.

The chain joins TRBV2 to TRBJ2-3; TRBD2 matches at 7 bases. CDR3 length: 15 amino acids. V gave up 6 bases and J gave up 7 bases; unmatched junction bases: 13. CDR1 is SNHLY and CDR2 is FYNNEI in the germline V gene. In DNA, the CDR3 is TGTGCCAGCAGAGCCCCAAGGGAGGGAAGTCATACGCAGTATTTT. Its protein is CASRAPREGSHTQYF.

The chain combines TRBV29-1 with TRBJ1-4; D not certain. Germline V gives CDR1 SQVTM, CDR2 ANQGSEA. The CDR3 is 12 residues long. V gave up 7 bases and J gave up 0 bases, with 6 bases separating them. In DNA, the CDR3 is TGCAGCGCACTCGCAACTAATGAAAAACTGTTTTTT. Its protein product is CSALATNEKLFF.

Comment on this clone: This CDR3 is also generated by other DNA sequences in the sample. The DNA for the CDR3 is TGTGCCAGCAGCTACAGCTACGAGCAGTACTTC. It is translated as CASSYSYEQYF. V usage is TRBV2 and J usage is TRBJ2-7; unclear D gene. The ends were cut back, 6 bases at V and 3 bases at J, with 6 bases in the middle. The CDR3 length is 11 residues. Germline V gene data show CDR1 as SNHLY and CDR2 as FYNNEI.

The chain has TRBV10-3 and TRBJ1-3; a weak D match, TRBD1 (5 bases). Germline CDR1 and CDR2: ENHRY and SYGVKD. The CDR3 extends over 18 amino acids. Trimming pared 6 bases from V and 0 bases from J, leaving 21 bases between. The CDR3 loop is CAISLGALTQYSGNTIYF. As DNA, the CDR3 is TGTGCCATCAGCCTTGGGGCACTTACCCAATACTCTGGAAACACCATATATTTT.

V is TRBV5-4 and J is TRBJ2-1; 8 positions match TRBD1. The germline gives CDR1 SGHNT, CDR2 YYREEE (reference sequence). V was clipped by 3 bases and J by 8 bases; unmatched bases: 10. This CDR3 comprises 15 residues. The CDR3 DNA is TGTGCCAGCAGCTCCAGACAGGGGTGGATGTATGAGCAGTTCTTC. Protein product: CASSSRQGWMYEQFF.

The gene calls are TRBV5-6 and TRBJ1-5; D not certain. Trimming removed 3 bases from V and 0 bases from J, with 10 bases in between. The germline V gene encodes CDR1 SGHDT and CDR2 YYEEEE. This CDR3 contains 15 residues. The CDR3 DNA reads as TGTGCCAGCAGCTCGTTCACGTATAGCAATCAGCCCCAGCATTTT. Translation gives CASSSFTYSNQPQHF.

The chain is built from TRBV4-1 and TRBJ2-3, with D maybe TRBD2 (6 bases). The CDR3 covers 15 residues. Germline V gene lookup returns CDR1 MGHRA and CDR2 YSYEKL. V lost 0 bases and J 5 bases, leaving 12 bases between the germline ends. The CDR3 sequence is CASSQDTGARDTQYF. The CDR3 bases are TGCGCCAGCAGCCAAGATACGGGAGCTAGAGATACGCAGTATTTT.

The table lists this clone with a count of one. This chain links TRBV5-4 with TRBJ2-7; the D call may be TRBD1 or TRBD2 (6 bases each). V was cut by 0 bases and J by 7 bases, with 17 bases left in between. This CDR3 spans 15 amino acids. The germline CDR1 and CDR2 sequences are SGHNT and YYREEE (reference sequence). The CDR3 sequence is CASSLGSGGAWEQYF. The CDR3 region has the DNA TGTGCCAGCAGCTTGGGGTCCGGGGGCGCGTGGGAGCAGTACTTC.

V usage is TRBV11-2 and J usage is TRBJ2-3; no clear D gene. This CDR3 has 13 amino acids. CDR1 and CDR2 (germline): SGHAT, FQNNGV. V lost 0 bases and J lost 6, with 7 bases in between. The CDR3 DNA follows: TGTGCCAGCAGCTTAGATATAGGGGATACGCAGTATTTT. Its translation is CASSLDIGDTQYF. Together with reference TRBV11-2 and TRBJ2-3, the CDR3 gives the full variable domain: EAGVAQSPRYKIIEKRQSVAFWCNPISGHATLYWYQQILGQGPKLLIQFQNNGVVDDSQLPKDRFSAERLKGVDSTLKIQPAKLEDSAVYLCASSLDIGDTQYFGPGTRLTVL.

The V gene is TRBV28, the J gene TRBJ2-1, with 10 bases that match TRBD2. The CDR3 is 19 amino acids. Germline loops: CDR1 MDHEN, CDR2 SYDVKM. V was clipped by 6 bases and J by 4 bases; unmatched bases: 18. This CDR3 is CASRPPNFLAGVLYNEQFF. DNA of the CDR3: TGTGCCAGCAGACCACCCAATTTTCTAGCGGGAGTCTTATACAATGAGCAGTTCTTC.

V gene TRBV28 combines with J gene TRBJ1-5, with 8 nucleotides matching TRBD1. The CDR3 has 13 residues. With 8 bases clipped from V and 5 bases from J, the junction kept 5 bases outside the gene matches. CDR1 is MDHEN and CDR2 is SYDVKM in the germline V gene. CDR3 coding DNA: TGTGCCAGCCGGGACAGGATTGATCAGCCCCAGCATTTT. It codes for CASRDRIDQPQHF.

The gene calls are TRBV7-2 and TRBJ2-3, with 9 nucleotides matching TRBD2. The CDR3 loop spans 16 amino acids. Germline CDR1 and CDR2: SGHTA and FQGNSA. The V gene end was trimmed by 5 bases and the J gene end by 4 bases; junction bases not matched to a gene: 10. In DNA form, the CDR3 reads TGTGCCAGCAGCCCCGGGGTAGCGGGAGTGGCAGATACGCAGTATTTT. Its translation: CASSPGVAGVADTQYF. Full variable domain (missing parts from reference TRBV7-2 and TRBJ2-3): GAGVSQSPSNKVTEKGKDVELRCDPISGHTALYWYRQSLGQGLEFLIYFQGNSAPDKSGLPSDRFSAERTGGSVSTLTIQRTQQEDSAVYLCASSPGVAGVADTQYFGPGTRLTVL.

The DNA for the CDR3 is TGTGCCAGCTCGGAAGCGGGAGGGCCCTATCCCTACGAGCAGTACTTC. Translation gives CASSEAGGPYPYEQYF. The genes are TRBV27 and TRBJ2-7; 10 bases map to TRBD2. The CDR3 has 16 residues. The germline V gene encodes CDR1 MNHEY and CDR2 SMNVEV (reference sequence). V shed 8 bases, J shed 2 bases, and the junction held 12 bases outside the gene matches.

This clone was seen only once. The rearrangement uses TRBV11-2 and TRBJ1-1, with TRBD1 as a possible D gene (6 bases). Trimming took 5 bases from V and 1 from J, leaving 11 bases between them. The CDR3 is made up of 14 amino acids. Germline V gene data show CDR1 as SGHAT and CDR2 as FQNNGV. CDR3 protein: CASSNTDRNTEAFF. The CDR3 region has the DNA TGTGCCAGCAGCAATACGGACAGGAACACTGAAGCTTTCTTT. Complete variable domain (other parts from reference TRBV11-2 and TRBJ1-1): EAGVAQSPRYKIIEKRQSVAFWCNPISGHATLYWYQQILGQGPKLLIQFQNNGVVDDSQLPKDRFSAERLKGVDSTLKIQPAKLEDSAVYLCASSNTDRNTEAFFGQGTRLTVV.

Note on this clone: At the DNA level, this CDR3 is encoded by other sequences in the same sample as well. The rearrangement uses TRBV7-9 and TRBJ1-1, with TRBD1 as a possible D gene (6 bases). CDR3 length equals 14 residues. Germline V gives CDR1 SEHNR, CDR2 FQNEAQ (reference sequence). Trimming took off 0 bases at V and 4 bases at J, with 9 bases between the two ends. Here the CDR3 reads CASSLAGGGTEAFF. The CDR3 DNA is TGTGCCAGCAGCTTAGCAGGGGGTGGCACTGAAGCTTTCTTT.

The chain carries TRBV19 and TRBJ2-5, with 9 nucleotides matching TRBD2. Trimming cost V 5 bases and J 9 bases; bases outside gene matches: 25. Germline V lookup: CDR1 LNHDA, CDR2 SQIVND (reference sequence). CDR3 size: 19 residues. The CDR3 bases are TGTGCCAGTAGTCATAAGGGACTAGCCCCGAGAGCGGTCCAAGGGGCCCAGTACTTC. It encodes CASSHKGLAPRAVQGAQYF.

V gene TRBV28 combines with J gene TRBJ2-3; no clear D. This CDR3 spans 13 amino acids. V lost 2 bases to trimming and J lost 5 bases, with 8 bases between them. The V gene's germline CDR1 is MDHEN and CDR2 SYDVKM. CDR3 amino acids: CASSLLSGDTQYF. The CDR3, as DNA: TGTGCCAGCAGTTTACTAAGTGGAGATACGCAGTATTTT.